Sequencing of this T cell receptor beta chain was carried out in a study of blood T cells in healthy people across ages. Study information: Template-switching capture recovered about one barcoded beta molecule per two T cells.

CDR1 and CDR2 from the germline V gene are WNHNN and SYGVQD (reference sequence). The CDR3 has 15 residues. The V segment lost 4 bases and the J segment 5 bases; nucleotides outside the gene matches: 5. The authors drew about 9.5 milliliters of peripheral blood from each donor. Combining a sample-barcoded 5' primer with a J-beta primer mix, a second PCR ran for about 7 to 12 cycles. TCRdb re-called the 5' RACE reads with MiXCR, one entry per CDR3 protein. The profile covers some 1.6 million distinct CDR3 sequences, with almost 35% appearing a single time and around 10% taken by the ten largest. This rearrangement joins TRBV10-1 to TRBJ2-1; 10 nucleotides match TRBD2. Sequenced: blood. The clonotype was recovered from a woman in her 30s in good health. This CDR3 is CASSVRSGGDNEQFF. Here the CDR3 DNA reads TGCGCCAGCAGTGTTCGGAGCGGGGGGGACAATGAGCAGTTCTTC.